Below are 10 T cell receptor beta chains sequenced from a single sample in a study of cytomegalovirus exposure and HLA in healthy donors. PCR primers comprised 60 Vbeta and 13 Jbeta primers. Clones were read by immunoSEQ multiplex PCR, and TCRdb kept only the in-frame ones, dropping some. Among around 160,000 clones listed, roughly 85% were seen once. Sequences were obtained from PBMCs. The receptors shown here come from a man aged 45-65 years in good health and CMV-seropositive.

The gene calls are TRBV9 and TRBJ2-7; 11 bases match TRBD1. This CDR3 has 14 amino acids. V was clipped by 4 bases and J by 7 bases; unmatched bases: 7. The germline V gene has CDR1 SGDLS and CDR2 YYNGEE. Written as DNA, the CDR3 is TGTGCCAGCAGCCGTGGACAGGGGGCGGGTGAGCAGTACTTC. Protein sequence: CASSRGQGAGEQYF.

V and J are TRBV28 and TRBJ1-5; TRBD1 matches at 7 bases. The CDR3 sequence is 14 residues long. Germline V lookup: CDR1 MDHEN, CDR2 SYDVKM. V lost 6 bases to trimming and J lost 2 bases; unmatched junction nucleotides: 4. The CDR3 sequence: CASRPTGGNQPQHF. CDR3 DNA: TGTGCCAGCAGACCAACAGGGGGCAATCAGCCCCAGCATTTT.

The chain couples TRBV5-1 to TRBJ2-7; 10 nucleotides align to TRBD2. CDR1 SGHRS and CDR2 YFSETQ come from the germline V gene. The CDR3 has 15 residues. V shed 4 bases, J shed 0 bases, and the junction held 4 bases outside the gene matches. The CDR3 DNA is TGCGCCAGCAGCCCAGGACTAGCGGTCTCCTACGAGCAGTACGTC. Its translation is CASSPGLAVSYEQYV.

This chain joins TRBV2 and TRBJ2-3; 7 bases fit TRBD1. The V gene's germline CDR1 is SNHLY and CDR2 FYNNEI. V lost 6 bases, J lost 1 base, and 10 bases stayed unmatched. The CDR3 loop spans 16 amino acids. CDR3 in amino acids: CASRTGTVIGTDTQYF. The CDR3, as DNA: TGTGCCAGCAGAACCGGGACAGTCATAGGCACAGATACGCAGTATTTT.

V is TRBV11-2 and J is TRBJ2-4; a weak D match, TRBD1 (6 bases). The CDR3 contains 13 residues. The germline gives CDR1 SGHAT, CDR2 FQNNGV. Trimming took 3 bases from V and 5 from J, leaving 8 bases between them. The CDR3 protein is CASSLGHQNIQYF. The CDR3, as DNA: TGTGCCAGCAGCTTGGGACACCAAAACATTCAGTACTTC.

The chain recombines TRBV18 with TRBJ2-4, with D possibly TRBD1 on 6 matching bases. The V end lost 5 bases, the J end lost 3 bases, and 17 bases lay between the germline ends. The CDR3 consists of 16 residues. Germline V gene sequence: CDR1 KGHSH, CDR2 LQKENI. CDR3: CASSTTGFLVKNIQYF. The CDR3 bases are TGTGCCAGCTCAACCACAGGGTTTCTCGTCAAAAACATTCAGTACTTC.

The chain couples TRBV19 to TRBJ2-3; D is uncertain. Between the trimmed V and J ends, which lost 1 base and 1 base, there was a span of 9 bases. CDR1 LNHDA and CDR2 SQIVND come from the germline V gene (reference sequence). The length of the CDR3 is 15 residues. The CDR3 region is CASSIGLVGTDTQYF. CDR3 nucleotide sequence: TGTGCCAGTAGTATAGGACTGGTAGGCACAGATACGCAGTATTTT.

Only one count was recorded for this clone. The chain is built from TRBV5-1 and TRBJ2-7, with D perhaps TRBD2 (5 bases). V was trimmed by 4 bases and J by 1 base, leaving 9 bases between them. Looked up from germline, CDR1 is SGHRS and CDR2 is YFSETQ. The CDR3 covers 13 residues. Written as DNA, the CDR3 is TGCGCCAGCAGCAGCGGACGGTCCTACGAGCAGTACTTC. Translated, it gives CASSSGRSYEQYF.

In this sample, this clone turned up a few times. The chain carries TRBV5-6 and TRBJ2-7, with a weak D call TRBD1 (5 bases). The V end lost 3 bases, the J end lost 3 bases, and 10 bases lay between the germline ends. CDR1 is SGHDT and CDR2 is YYEEEE in the germline V gene. CDR3 length: 13 residues. CDR3 bases: TGTGCCAGCAGCTCCGTCGACAGCTACGAGCAGTACTTC. It encodes CASSSVDSYEQYF.

V usage is TRBV14 and J usage is TRBJ1-2; D is possibly TRBD1 (5 bases). V lost 3 bases to trimming and J lost 1 base, with 15 bases between them. Germline V gene sequence: CDR1 SGHDN, CDR2 FVKESK. The CDR3 spans 16 residues. CDR3 region: CASSQTARDSNYGYTF. The CDR3 DNA reads as TGTGCCAGCAGCCAGACGGCTCGTGACAGTAACTATGGCTACACCTTC.